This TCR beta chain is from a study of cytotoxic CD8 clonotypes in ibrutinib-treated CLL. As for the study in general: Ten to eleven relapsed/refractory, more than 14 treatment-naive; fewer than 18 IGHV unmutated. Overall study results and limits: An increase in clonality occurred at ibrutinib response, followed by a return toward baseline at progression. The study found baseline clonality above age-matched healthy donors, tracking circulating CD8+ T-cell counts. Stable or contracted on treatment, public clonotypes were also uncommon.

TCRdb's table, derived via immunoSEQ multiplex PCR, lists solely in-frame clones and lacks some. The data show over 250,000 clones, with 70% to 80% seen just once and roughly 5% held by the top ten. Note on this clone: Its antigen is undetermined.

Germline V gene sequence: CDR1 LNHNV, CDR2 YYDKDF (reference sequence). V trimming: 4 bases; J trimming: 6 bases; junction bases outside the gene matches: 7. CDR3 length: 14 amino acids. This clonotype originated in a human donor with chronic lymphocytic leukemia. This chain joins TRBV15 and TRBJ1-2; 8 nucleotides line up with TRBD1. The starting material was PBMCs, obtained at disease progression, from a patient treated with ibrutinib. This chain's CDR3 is CATSTLTGVDGYTF. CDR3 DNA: TGTGCCACCAGCACTCTGACAGGGGTTGATGGCTACACCTTC.